This TCR beta chain comes out of a study of CD8 T cells in ankylosing spondylitis. As the method for making TCR beta libraries, quantitative 5'-RACE with molecular barcodes was used. One entry per CDR3 protein results from TCRdb running MiXCR on the 5' RACE reads. This table has roughly 150,000 distinct CDR3 sequences, 25% to 35% appearing once. Concerning this clonotype itself: The antigen is unknown.

V lost 4 bases to trimming and J lost 7 bases, with 13 bases between them. This CDR3 comprises 13 residues. Looked up from germline, CDR1 is LGHDT and CDR2 is YNNKEL (reference sequence). The study's findings and limits: As reported, disease-linked clones showed significant enrichment in matched ankylosing spondylitis synovial fluid. Some of these motif variants have turned up before, in reports on reactive arthritis synovial fluid and blood. In ankylosing spondylitis blood, a motif of several highly homologous TCR beta variants appeared characteristic.

This TCR was sampled from a male donor with ankylosing spondylitis. Sequencing used synovial fluid, either unsorted or a sorted T cell fraction (not recorded which). The chain is built from TRBV3-1 and TRBJ1-1, with D uncertain. As DNA, the CDR3 is TGTGCCAGCAGCCCCACGGGGTTCGGTGAAGCTTTCTTT. Translating it yields CASSPTGFGEAFF.